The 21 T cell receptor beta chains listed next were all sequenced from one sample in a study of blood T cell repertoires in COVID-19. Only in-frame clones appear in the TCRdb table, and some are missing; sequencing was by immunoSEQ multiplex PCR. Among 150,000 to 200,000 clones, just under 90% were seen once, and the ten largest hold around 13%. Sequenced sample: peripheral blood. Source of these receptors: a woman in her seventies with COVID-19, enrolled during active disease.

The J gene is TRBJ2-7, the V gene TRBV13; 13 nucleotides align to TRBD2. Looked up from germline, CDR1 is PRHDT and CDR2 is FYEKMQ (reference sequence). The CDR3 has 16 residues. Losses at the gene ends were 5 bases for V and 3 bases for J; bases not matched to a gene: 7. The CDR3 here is CASSPRTSGRNYEQYF. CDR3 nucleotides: TGTGCCAGCAGCCCGCGGACTAGCGGGAGAAACTACGAGCAGTACTTC.

The CDR3: CASTLGQGLSPLHF. CDR3 DNA: TGTGCCAGCACATTGGGACAGGGGCTCTCACCCCTCCACTTT. The chain employs TRBV25-1 and TRBJ1-6; the match to TRBD1 covers 10 bases. Germline CDR1 and CDR2: MGHDK and SYGVNS. The length of the CDR3 is 14 residues. With 7 bases clipped from V and 10 bases from J, the junction kept 7 bases outside the gene matches.

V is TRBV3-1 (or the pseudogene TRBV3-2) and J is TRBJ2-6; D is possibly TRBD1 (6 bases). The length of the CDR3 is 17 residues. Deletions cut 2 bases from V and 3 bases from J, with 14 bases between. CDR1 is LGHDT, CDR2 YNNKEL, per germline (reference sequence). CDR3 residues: CASSQIQGRFGANVLTF. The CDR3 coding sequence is TGTGCCAGCAGCCAAATACAGGGTAGATTTGGGGCCAACGTCCTGACTTTC.

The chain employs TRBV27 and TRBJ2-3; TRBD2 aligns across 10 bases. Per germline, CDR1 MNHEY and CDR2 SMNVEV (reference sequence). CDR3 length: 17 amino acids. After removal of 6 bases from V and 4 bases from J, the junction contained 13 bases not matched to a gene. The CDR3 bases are TGTGCCAGCAGCCCGACTAGCGGGCGAGGGGGTGCAGATACGCAGTATTTT. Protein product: CASSPTSGRGGADTQYF.

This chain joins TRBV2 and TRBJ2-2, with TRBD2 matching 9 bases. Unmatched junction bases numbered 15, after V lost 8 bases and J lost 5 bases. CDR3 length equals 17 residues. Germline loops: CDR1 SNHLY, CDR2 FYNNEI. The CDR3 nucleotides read TGTGCCAGCGCGGTGGTAGCGGGAGTTTTAGGGACCGGGGAGCTGTTTTTT. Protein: CASAVVAGVLGTGELFF.

CDR3 loop: CASSDRGETQYF. DNA for the CDR3: TGTGCCAGCAGCGATAGGGGGGAGACCCAGTACTTC. V and J are TRBV7-2 and TRBJ2-5, with a tentative D call TRBD1 (6 bases). CDR1 and CDR2 from the germline V gene are SGHTA and FQGNSA. The CDR3 covers 12 residues. V lost 5 bases, J lost 5 bases, and 9 bases lay in between.

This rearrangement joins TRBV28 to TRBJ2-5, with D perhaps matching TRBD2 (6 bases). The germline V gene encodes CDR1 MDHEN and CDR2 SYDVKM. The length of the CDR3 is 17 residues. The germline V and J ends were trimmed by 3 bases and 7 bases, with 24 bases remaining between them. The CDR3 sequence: CASSLVVVLADVGTQYF. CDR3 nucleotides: TGTGCCAGCAGTTTGGTCGTTGTATTAGCGGACGTAGGGACCCAGTACTTC.

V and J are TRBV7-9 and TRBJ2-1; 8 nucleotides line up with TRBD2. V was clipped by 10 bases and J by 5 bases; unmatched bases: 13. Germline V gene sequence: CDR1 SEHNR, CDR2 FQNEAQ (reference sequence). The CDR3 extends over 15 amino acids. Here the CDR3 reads CAIPRGREVNNEQFF. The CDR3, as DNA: TGTGCCATACCACGGGGGCGGGAGGTAAACAATGAGCAGTTCTTC. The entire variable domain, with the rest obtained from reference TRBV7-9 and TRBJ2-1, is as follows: DTGVSQNPRHKITKRGQNVTFRCDPISEHNRLYWYRQTLGQGPEFLTYFQNEAQLEKSRLLSDRFSAERPKGSFSTLEIQRTEQGDSAMYLCAIPRGREVNNEQFFGPGTRLTVL.

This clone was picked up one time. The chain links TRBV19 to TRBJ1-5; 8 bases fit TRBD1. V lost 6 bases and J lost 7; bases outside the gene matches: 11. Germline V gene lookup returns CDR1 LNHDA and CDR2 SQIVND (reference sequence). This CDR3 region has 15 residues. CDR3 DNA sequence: TGTGCCAGTAGGTTTAGTCCAGGGGGCGGGCAGCCCCAGCATTTT. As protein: CASRFSPGGGQPQHF.

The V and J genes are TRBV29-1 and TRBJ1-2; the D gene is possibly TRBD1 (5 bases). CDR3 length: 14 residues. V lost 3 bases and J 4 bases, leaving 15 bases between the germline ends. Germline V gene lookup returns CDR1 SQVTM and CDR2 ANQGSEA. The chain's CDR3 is CSVERQGQSYGYTF. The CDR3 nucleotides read TGCAGCGTTGAGCGGCAGGGTCAAAGCTATGGCTACACCTTC.

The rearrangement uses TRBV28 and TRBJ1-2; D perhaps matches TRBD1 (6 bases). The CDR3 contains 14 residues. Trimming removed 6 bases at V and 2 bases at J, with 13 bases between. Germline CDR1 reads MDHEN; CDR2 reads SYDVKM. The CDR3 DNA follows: TGTGCCAGCAGAAAGGACAGCCGCAACTATGGCTACACCTTC. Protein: CASRKDSRNYGYTF.

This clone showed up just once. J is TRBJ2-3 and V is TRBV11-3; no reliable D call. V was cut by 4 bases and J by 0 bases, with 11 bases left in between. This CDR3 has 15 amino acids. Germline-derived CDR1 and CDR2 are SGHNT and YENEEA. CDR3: CASSSLVRSTDTQYF. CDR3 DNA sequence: TGTGCCAGCAGCTCCCTAGTCCGTAGCACAGATACGCAGTATTTT. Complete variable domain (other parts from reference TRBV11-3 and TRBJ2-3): EAGVVQSPRYKIIEKKQPVAFWCNPISGHNTLYWYLQNLGQGPELLIRYENEEAVDDSQLPKDRFSAERLKGVDSTLKIQPAELGDSAVYLCASSSLVRSTDTQYFGPGTRLTVL.

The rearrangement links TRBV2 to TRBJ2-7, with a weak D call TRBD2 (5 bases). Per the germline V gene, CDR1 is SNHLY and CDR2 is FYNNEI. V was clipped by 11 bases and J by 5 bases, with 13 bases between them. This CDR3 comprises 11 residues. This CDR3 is CARGTDHEQYF. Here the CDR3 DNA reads TGTGCCCGGGGAACAGACCACGAGCAGTACTTC. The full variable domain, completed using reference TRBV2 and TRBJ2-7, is EPEVTQTPSHQVTQMGQEVILRCVPISNHLYFYWYRQILGQKVEFLVSFYNNEISEKSEIFDDQFSVERPDGSNFTLKIRSTKLEDSAMYFCARGTDHEQYFGPGTRLTVT.

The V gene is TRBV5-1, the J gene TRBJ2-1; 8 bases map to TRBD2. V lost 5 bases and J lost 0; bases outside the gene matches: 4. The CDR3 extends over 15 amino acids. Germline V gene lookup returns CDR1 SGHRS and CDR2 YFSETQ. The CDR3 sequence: CASSFSGNSYNEQFF. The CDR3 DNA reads TGCGCCAGCAGTTTTAGCGGGAACTCCTACAATGAGCAGTTCTTC.

CDR3 sequence reads: CASSTGTSGSYEQYF. Written as DNA, the CDR3 is TGTGCCAGCAGCACCGGGACTAGCGGATCCTACGAGCAGTACTTC. The chain has TRBV7-8 and TRBJ2-7, with 11 bases identical to TRBD2. The ends lost 5 bases at V and 1 base at J; junction bases unmatched: 4. Germline CDR1 and CDR2: SGHVS and FQNEAQ. There are 15 residues in the CDR3.

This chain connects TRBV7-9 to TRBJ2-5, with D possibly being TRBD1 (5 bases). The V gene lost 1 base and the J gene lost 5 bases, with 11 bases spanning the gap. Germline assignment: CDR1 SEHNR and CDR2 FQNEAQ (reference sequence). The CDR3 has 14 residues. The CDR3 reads CASSLGTIWETQYF. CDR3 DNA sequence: TGTGCCAGCAGCTTAGGGACAATTTGGGAGACCCAGTACTTC. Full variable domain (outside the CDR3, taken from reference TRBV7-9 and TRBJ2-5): DTGVSQNPRHKITKRGQNVTFRCDPISEHNRLYWYRQTLGQGPEFLTYFQNEAQLEKSRLLSDRFSAERPKGSFSTLEIQRTEQGDSAMYLCASSLGTIWETQYFGPGTRLLVL.

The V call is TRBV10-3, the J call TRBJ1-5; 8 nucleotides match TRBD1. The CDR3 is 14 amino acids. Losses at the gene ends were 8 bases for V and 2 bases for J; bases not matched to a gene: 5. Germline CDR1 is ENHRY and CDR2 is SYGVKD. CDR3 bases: TGTGCCATCGGGCAGGGACAGGGCAATCAGCCCCAGCATTTT. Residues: CAIGQGQGNQPQHF.

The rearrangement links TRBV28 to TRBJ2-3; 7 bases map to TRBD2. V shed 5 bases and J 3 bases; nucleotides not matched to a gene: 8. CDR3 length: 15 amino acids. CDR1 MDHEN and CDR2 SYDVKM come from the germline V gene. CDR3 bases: TGTGCCAGCAGTACCGATCTAGCGGATACAGATACGCAGTATTTT. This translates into CASSTDLADTDTQYF.

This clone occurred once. The CDR3 loop is CASSWGTGINTIYF. Written as DNA, the CDR3 is TGTGCCAGCAGTTGGGGGACAGGAATAAACACCATATATTTT. The V and J genes are TRBV28 and TRBJ1-3; TRBD1 agrees at 8 bases. Germline values: CDR1 MDHEN, CDR2 SYDVKM. After removal of 4 bases from V and 6 bases from J, the junction contained 5 bases not matched to a gene. The CDR3 has 14 residues.

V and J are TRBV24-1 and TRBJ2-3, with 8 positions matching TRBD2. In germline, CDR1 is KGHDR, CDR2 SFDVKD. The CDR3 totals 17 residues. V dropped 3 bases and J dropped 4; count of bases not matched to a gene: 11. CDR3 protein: CATSDNLLAGLSDTQYF. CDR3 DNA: TGTGCCACCAGTGATAATCTTTTAGCGGGATTGTCAGATACGCAGTATTTT.

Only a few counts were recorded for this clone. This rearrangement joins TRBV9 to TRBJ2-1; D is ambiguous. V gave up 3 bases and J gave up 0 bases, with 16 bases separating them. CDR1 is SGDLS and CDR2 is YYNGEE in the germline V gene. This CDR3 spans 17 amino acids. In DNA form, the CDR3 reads TGTGCCAGCAGCGGAGAGCCGAGCGTACGCTCCTACAATGAGCAGTTCTTC. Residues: CASSGEPSVRSYNEQFF.